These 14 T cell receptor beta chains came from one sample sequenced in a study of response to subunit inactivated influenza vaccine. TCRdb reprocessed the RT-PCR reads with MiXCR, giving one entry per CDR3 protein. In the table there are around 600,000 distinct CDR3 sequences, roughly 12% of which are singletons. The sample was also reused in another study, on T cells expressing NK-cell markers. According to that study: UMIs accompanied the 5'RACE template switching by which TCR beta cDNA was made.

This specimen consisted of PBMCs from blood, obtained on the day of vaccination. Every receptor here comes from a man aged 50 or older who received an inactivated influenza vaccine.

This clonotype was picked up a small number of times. The CDR3 coding sequence is TGTGCCAGCAGCCCGGACTACTCCTACAATGAGCAGTTCTTC. This sequence encodes CASSPDYSYNEQFF. The V and J genes are TRBV6-1 and TRBJ2-1; D may be TRBD2 (6 bases). Germline loops: CDR1 MNHNS, CDR2 SASEGT. V lost 6 bases and J 0 bases, leaving 9 bases between the germline ends. The CDR3 covers 14 residues.

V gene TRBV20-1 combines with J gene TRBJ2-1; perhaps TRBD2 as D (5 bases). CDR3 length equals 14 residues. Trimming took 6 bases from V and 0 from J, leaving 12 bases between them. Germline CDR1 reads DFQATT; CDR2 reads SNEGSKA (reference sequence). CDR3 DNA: TGCAGTGCAAGGACTCCGATCTCCTACAATGAGCAGTTCTTC. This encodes CSARTPISYNEQFF.

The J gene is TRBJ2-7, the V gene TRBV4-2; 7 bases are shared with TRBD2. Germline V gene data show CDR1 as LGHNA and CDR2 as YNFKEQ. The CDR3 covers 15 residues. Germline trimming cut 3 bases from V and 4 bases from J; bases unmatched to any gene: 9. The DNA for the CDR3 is TGTGCCAGCAGCCAGGCATCTAGCGGTTGGTACGAGCAGTACTTC. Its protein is CASSQASSGWYEQYF.

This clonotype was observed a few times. The CDR3 bases are TGTGCCATCCAGGGGCTATCCGATGAGCAGTTCTTC. It is translated as CAIQGLSDEQFF. The chain uses TRBV3-1 and TRBJ2-1; maybe TRBD1 (6 bases). This CDR3 is 12 amino acids long. The germline V gene encodes CDR1 LGHDT and CDR2 YNNKEL (reference sequence). Between the trimmed V and J ends, which lost 10 bases and 8 bases, there was a span of 15 bases.

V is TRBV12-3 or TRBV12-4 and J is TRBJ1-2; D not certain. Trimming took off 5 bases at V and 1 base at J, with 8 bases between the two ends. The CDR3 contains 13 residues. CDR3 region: CASSPGYNYGYTF. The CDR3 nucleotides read TGTGCCAGCAGTCCTGGGTATAACTATGGCTACACCTTC.

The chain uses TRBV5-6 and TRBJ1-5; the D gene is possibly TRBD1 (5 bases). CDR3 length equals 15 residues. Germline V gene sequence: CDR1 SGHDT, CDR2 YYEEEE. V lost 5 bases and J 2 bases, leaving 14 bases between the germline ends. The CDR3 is CASSMGGFGNQPQHF. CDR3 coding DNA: TGTGCCAGCAGTATGGGGGGTTTCGGCAATCAGCCCCAGCATTTT.

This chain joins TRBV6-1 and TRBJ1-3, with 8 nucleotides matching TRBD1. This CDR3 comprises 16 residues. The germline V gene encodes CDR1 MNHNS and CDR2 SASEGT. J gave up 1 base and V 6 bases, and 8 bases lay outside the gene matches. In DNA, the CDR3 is TGTGCCAGCAGGGGTCGTGGGACAGGTTCTGGAAACACCATATATTTT. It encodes CASRGRGTGSGNTIYF.

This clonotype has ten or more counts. The CDR3 region has the DNA TGCAGCGTTGCGGCCGCGGCCAACAATCAGCCCCAGCATTTT. This codes for CSVAAAANNQPQHF. This chain uses TRBV29-1 with TRBJ1-5; no clear D. Germline CDR1 reads SQVTM; CDR2 reads ANQGSEA. V was pared by 4 bases and J by 3 bases, with 13 bases between. The CDR3 runs 14 residues.

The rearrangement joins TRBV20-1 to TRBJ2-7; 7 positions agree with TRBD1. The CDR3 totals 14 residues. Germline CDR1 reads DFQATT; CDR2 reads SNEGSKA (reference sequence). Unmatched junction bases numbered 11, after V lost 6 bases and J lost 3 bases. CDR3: CSATTTGVDYEQYF. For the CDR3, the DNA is TGCAGTGCCACCACAACAGGGGTTGACTACGAGCAGTACTTC.

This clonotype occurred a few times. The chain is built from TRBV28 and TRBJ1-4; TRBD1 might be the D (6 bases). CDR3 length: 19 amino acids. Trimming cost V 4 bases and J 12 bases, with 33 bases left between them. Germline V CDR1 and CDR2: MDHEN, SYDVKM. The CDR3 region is CASSSVDQRPGTPVRELFF. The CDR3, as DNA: TGTGCCAGCAGTTCAGTGGATCAGCGACCCGGGACACCCGTGCGGGAACTGTTTTTT.

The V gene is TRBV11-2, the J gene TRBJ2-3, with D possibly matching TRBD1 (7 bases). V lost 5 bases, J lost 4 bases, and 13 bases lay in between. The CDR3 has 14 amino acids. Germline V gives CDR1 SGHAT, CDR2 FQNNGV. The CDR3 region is CASSLSRGADTQYF. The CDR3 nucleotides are TGTGCCAGCAGCCTGAGCAGGGGGGCAGATACGCAGTATTTT.

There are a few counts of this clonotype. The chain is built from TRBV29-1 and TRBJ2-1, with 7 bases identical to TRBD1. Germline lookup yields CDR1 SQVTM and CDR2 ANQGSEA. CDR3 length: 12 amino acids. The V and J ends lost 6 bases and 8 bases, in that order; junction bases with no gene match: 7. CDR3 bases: TGCAGCGTAGAGAACAGGGGCTATGAGCAGTTCTTC. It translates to CSVENRGYEQFF.

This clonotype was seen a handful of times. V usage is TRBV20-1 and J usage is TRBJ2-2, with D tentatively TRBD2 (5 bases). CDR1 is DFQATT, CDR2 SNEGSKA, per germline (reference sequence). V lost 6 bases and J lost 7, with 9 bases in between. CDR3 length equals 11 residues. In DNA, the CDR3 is TGCAGTGCGATAGCGATCGGGGAGCTGTTTTTT. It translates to CSAIAIGELFF.

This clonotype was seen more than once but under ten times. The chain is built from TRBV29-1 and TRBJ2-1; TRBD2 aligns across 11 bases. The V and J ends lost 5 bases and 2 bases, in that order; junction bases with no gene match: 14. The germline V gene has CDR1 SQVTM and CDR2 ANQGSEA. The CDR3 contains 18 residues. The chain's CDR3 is CSVLRPVAGGPPYNEQFF. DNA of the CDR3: TGCAGCGTTCTTCGCCCGGTAGCGGGGGGGCCCCCCTACAATGAGCAGTTCTTC.